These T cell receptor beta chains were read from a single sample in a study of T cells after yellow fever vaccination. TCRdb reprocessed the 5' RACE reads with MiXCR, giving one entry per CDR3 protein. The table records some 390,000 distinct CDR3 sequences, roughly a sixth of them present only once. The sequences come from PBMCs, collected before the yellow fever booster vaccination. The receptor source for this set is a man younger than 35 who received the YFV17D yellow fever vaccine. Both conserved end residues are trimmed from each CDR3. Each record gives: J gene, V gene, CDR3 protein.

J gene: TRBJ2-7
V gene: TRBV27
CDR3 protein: ASSSGTYEQY

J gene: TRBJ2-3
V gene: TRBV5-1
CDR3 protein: ASSLGTVFTDTQY

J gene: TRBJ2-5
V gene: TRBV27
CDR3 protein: ASGSGGKTQY

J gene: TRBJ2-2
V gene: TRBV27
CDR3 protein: ASSFGTSYSGELF

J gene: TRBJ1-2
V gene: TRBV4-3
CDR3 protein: ASSQDLGGIEGYT

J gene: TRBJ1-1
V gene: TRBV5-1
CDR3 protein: ASSLEVKPGTNTEAF

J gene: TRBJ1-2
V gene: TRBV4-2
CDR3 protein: ASSQEWAGANYGYT

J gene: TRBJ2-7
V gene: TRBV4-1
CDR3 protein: ASSRLADTYEQY

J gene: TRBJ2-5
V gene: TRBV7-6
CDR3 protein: ASSLPQRRPFQETQY

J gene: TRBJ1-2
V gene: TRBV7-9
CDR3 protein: ASIQGTGIYGYT

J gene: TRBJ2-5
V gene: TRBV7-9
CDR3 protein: ASSIRGETQY

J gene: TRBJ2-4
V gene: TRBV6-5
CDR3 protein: ASSYDRGLAKNIQY

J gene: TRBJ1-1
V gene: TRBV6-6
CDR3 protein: ASSWTGGPTEAF

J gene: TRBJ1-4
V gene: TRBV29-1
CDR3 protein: SVGEKPFEKLF

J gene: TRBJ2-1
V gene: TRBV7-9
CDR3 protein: ASRQGWDEQF

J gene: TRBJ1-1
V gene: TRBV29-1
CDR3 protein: SVGAENTEAF

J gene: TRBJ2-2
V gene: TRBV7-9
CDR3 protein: ASSPSRGQNTGELF

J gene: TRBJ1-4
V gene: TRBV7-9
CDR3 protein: ASTLGTDNEKLF

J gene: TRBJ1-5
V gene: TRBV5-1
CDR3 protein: ASSLEGGDQPQH

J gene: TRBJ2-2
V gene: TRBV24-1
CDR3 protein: ATSDYVSTGELF